The next 28 T cell receptor beta chains were all read from a single sample in a study of identical twins. TCRdb processed the 5' RACE reads anew with MiXCR; each CDR3 protein has one entry. Of around 480,000 distinct CDR3 sequences listed, around an eighth are singletons. These data also formed part of another study, on yellow fever vaccine responses in identical twins.

Sample: CD4+ T cells sorted from blood. The source of these receptors is a woman between 18 and 30 years old in good health.

This clonotype was counted a few times. The chain employs TRBV9 and TRBJ2-7; a possible D gene is TRBD1 (6 bases). The germline V and J ends were trimmed by 0 bases and 2 bases, with 12 bases remaining between them. Germline V gives CDR1 SGDLS, CDR2 YYNGEE. The CDR3 totals 15 residues. For the CDR3, the DNA is TGTGCCAGCAGCGTAGGGCAGGGGATCCCCTACGAGCAGTACTTC. This encodes CASSVGQGIPYEQYF.

This clonotype was seen more than once but under ten times. V usage is TRBV24-1 and J usage is TRBJ2-1; 10 bases are shared with TRBD2. J gave up 9 bases and V 4 bases, and 8 bases lay outside the gene matches. Germline-derived CDR1 and CDR2 are KGHDR and SFDVKD. CDR3 size: 15 residues. DNA of the CDR3: TGTGCCACCAGTGAAATAGCGGGGGGCCTAGGTGAGCAGTTCTTC. Its translation: CATSEIAGGLGEQFF.

In this sample, this clonotype turned up a few times. The genes are TRBV4-3 and TRBJ1-1; tentatively, D is TRBD1 (5 bases). Germline lookup yields CDR1 LGHNA and CDR2 YSLEER. With 1 base removed from V and 4 bases from J, the gap between germline ends came to 13 bases. The CDR3 has 15 residues. CDR3 sequence reads: CASSQGSRARTEAFF. Here the CDR3 DNA reads TGCGCCAGCAGCCAAGGAAGCAGGGCGCGCACTGAAGCTTTCTTT.

The chain combines TRBV12-3 or TRBV12-4 with TRBJ2-1, with 8 bases matching TRBD1. There are 15 residues in the CDR3. Trimming removed 6 bases from V and 9 bases from J; junction bases left unmatched: 13. The CDR3 DNA sequence: TGTGCCAGCAGCTTACTGGACAGGGAGGAAAGTGAGCAGTTCTTC. Translation gives CASSLLDREESEQFF.

The chain joins TRBV5-8 to TRBJ2-7; D is possibly TRBD2 (6 bases). V lost 3 bases to trimming and J lost 3 bases, with 22 bases between them. The length of the CDR3 is 17 residues. Per germline, CDR1 SGHTS and CDR2 YDEGEE. The CDR3 DNA sequence: TGTGCCAGCAGCTCCTCCTTTAGCGGCGTGCGACTCTACGAGCAGTACTTC. The encoded protein is CASSSSFSGVRLYEQYF.

This clonotype has just a few counts. The rearrangement uses TRBV12-3 or TRBV12-4 and TRBJ2-7; tentative D call: TRBD2 (6 bases). CDR3 length: 15 residues. The V end was cut by 7 bases, the J end by 5 bases, with 21 bases between. The CDR3 here is CASTVAGNRYHEQYF. CDR3 DNA sequence: TGTGCCAGCACCGTTGCGGGGAATAGGTACCACGAGCAGTACTTC.

This clonotype was detected only a few times. The chain couples TRBV4-1 to TRBJ2-1; 9 positions match TRBD2. This CDR3 is 17 amino acids long. CDR1 and CDR2 from the germline V gene are MGHRA and YSYEKL. Trimming removed 2 bases from V and 2 bases from J; junction bases left unmatched: 7. CDR3 coding DNA: TGCGCCAGCAGCCAAAACGTAGCGGGGGTGGCCTACAATGAGCAGTTCTTC. Translated, it gives CASSQNVAGVAYNEQFF.

This clonotype was observed a few times. The chain links TRBV27 to TRBJ2-1; the match to TRBD2 covers 11 bases. The CDR3 extends over 14 amino acids. V shed 2 bases, J shed 9 bases, and the junction held 3 bases outside the gene matches. Germline V CDR1 and CDR2: MNHEY, SMNVEV (reference sequence). CDR3 sequence reads: CASSLLTSGVEQFF. DNA for the CDR3: TGTGCCAGCAGTTTACTGACTAGCGGGGTTGAGCAGTTCTTC.

In nucleotides, the CDR3 is TGCAGTGCTAGTTCAAGCGGGGGGCATAGCACAGATACGCAGTATTTT. This gives the protein CSASSSGGHSTDTQYF. V is TRBV20-1 and J is TRBJ2-3; 9 bases match TRBD2. V lost 3 bases and J lost 0; bases outside the gene matches: 7. This CDR3 has 16 residues. Germline V gives CDR1 DFQATT, CDR2 SNEGSKA (reference sequence).

This sequence joins TRBV24-1 and TRBJ2-3; D perhaps matches TRBD1 (5 bases). CDR3 length: 16 amino acids. The germline V gene has CDR1 KGHDR and CDR2 SFDVKD. V was pared by 4 bases and J by 4 bases, with 17 bases between. CDR3 nucleotides: TGTGCCACCAGTGAGACATACCCCAGGGTTCCAGATACGCAGTATTTT. This gives the protein CATSETYPRVPDTQYF.

This clonotype was seen many times. This rearrangement joins TRBV12-3 or TRBV12-4 to TRBJ1-4; D is undetermined. The length of the CDR3 is 13 residues. V was clipped by 6 bases and J by 5 bases, with 10 bases between them. The CDR3 DNA reads as TGTGCCAGCAGCCCGGCAGAAAATGAAAAACTGTTTTTT. Translation gives CASSPAENEKLFF.

This clonotype has a count of ten or more. The V gene is TRBV20-1, the J gene TRBJ2-3; no clear D. The V end lost 0 bases, the J end lost 1 base, and 5 bases lay between the germline ends. CDR3 length equals 13 residues. The germline V gene encodes CDR1 DFQATT and CDR2 SNEGSKA (reference sequence). CDR3 loop: CSARDLGTDTQYF. In DNA form, the CDR3 reads TGCAGTGCTAGAGATCTGGGCACAGATACGCAGTATTTT.

The J gene is TRBJ2-3, the V gene TRBV2; 8 bases line up with TRBD2. V was clipped by 7 bases and J by 7 bases; unmatched bases: 7. Germline V CDR1 and CDR2: SNHLY, FYNNEI. CDR3 length equals 13 residues. The CDR3 is CASNSGAGYTQYF. CDR3 coding DNA: TGTGCCAGCAATAGCGGGGCCGGCTATACGCAGTATTTT.

The V and J genes are TRBV12-3 or TRBV12-4 and TRBJ2-7, with D perhaps matching TRBD2 (5 bases). The length of the CDR3 is 14 residues. V lost 6 bases, J lost 6 bases, and 18 bases lay in between. The CDR3 loop is CASSLGLSALEQYF. The CDR3 region has the DNA TGTGCCAGCAGCCTCGGACTCTCGGCCCTCGAGCAGTACTTC.

The chain uses TRBV24-1 and TRBJ2-1, with 9 positions matching TRBD1. The CDR3 totals 14 residues. Trimming took 4 bases from V and 12 from J; bases not matched to a gene: 9. Germline CDR1 KGHDR, CDR2 SFDVKD. Written as DNA, the CDR3 is TGTGCCACCAGTGACCCCGGGACAGGGAATCGGCAGTTCTTC. Translating gives CATSDPGTGNRQFF.

The genes are TRBV20-1 and TRBJ2-7; D possibly corresponds to TRBD2 (5 bases). Trimming cost V 1 base and J 8 bases, with 18 bases left between them. The CDR3 consists of 14 residues. CDR1 and CDR2 from the germline V gene are DFQATT and SNEGSKA (reference sequence). The CDR3 is CSARGEADPFKQYF. The CDR3 DNA reads as TGCAGTGCTAGAGGGGAAGCGGACCCTTTTAAGCAGTACTTC.

This clonotype was picked up many times. The V and J genes are TRBV12-3 or TRBV12-4 and TRBJ2-5; D possibly uses TRBD1 or TRBD2 (5 bases each). V lost 3 bases and J lost 3, with 11 bases in between. The CDR3 totals 14 residues. The CDR3 coding sequence is TGTGCCAGCAGTTTCGGGGCCAGGGAAGAGACCCAGTACTTC. Translation gives CASSFGAREETQYF.

This clonotype was seen only once. The genes are TRBV2 and TRBJ2-4, with D uncertain. The CDR3 has 14 residues. Germline V gives CDR1 SNHLY, CDR2 FYNNEI. V lost 7 bases, J lost 0 bases, and 10 bases lay in between. The CDR3 loop reads CASKADLAKNIQYF. The CDR3 DNA sequence: TGTGCCAGCAAGGCGGACCTAGCCAAAAACATTCAGTACTTC.

The V gene is TRBV2, the J gene TRBJ2-5; D gene ambiguous. Germline assignment: CDR1 SNHLY and CDR2 FYNNEI. V shed 6 bases and J shed 2 bases, with 7 bases lying between them. The length of the CDR3 is 12 residues. The CDR3 coding sequence is TGTGCCAGCAGCGCGACTCAAGAGACCCAGTACTTC. It encodes CASSATQETQYF.

V usage is TRBV3-1 and J usage is TRBJ2-3; the D is unclear. The CDR3 is 15 residues long. The germline V gene has CDR1 LGHDT and CDR2 YNNKEL (reference sequence). V lost 2 bases to trimming and J lost 5 bases, with 14 bases between them. The CDR3 nucleotides are TGTGCCAGCAGCCAAATTGGGCGTCCCCGAGATACGCAGTATTTT. Translated: CASSQIGRPRDTQYF.

The chain uses TRBV9 and TRBJ2-7; no clear D gene. Germline V gene sequence: CDR1 SGDLS, CDR2 YYNGEE. CDR3 size: 16 residues. The V end was cut by 0 bases, the J end by 3 bases, with 16 bases between. CDR3 coding DNA: TGTGCCAGCAGCGTAGGGACGGACCTCTACCTCTACGAGCAGTACTTC. The encoded protein is CASSVGTDLYLYEQYF. The full variable domain, completed using reference TRBV9 and TRBJ2-7, is DSGVTQTPKHLITATGQRVTLRCSPRSGDLSVYWYQQSLDQGLQFLIQYYNGEERAKGNILERFSAQQFPDLHSELNLSSLELGDSALYFCASSVGTDLYLYEQYFGPGTRLTVT.

This clonotype was recorded a few times. V usage is TRBV7-9 and J usage is TRBJ2-2; D is undetermined. With 7 bases removed from V and 6 bases from J, the gap between germline ends came to 6 bases. The CDR3 covers 11 residues. Germline lookup yields CDR1 SEHNR and CDR2 FQNEAQ (reference sequence). The CDR3 DNA follows: TGTGCCAGCAAGGACGCCGGGGAGCTGTTTTTT. Encoded protein: CASKDAGELFF.

This clonotype has just a few counts. CDR3 amino acids: CASSDGGYEQFF. The CDR3 DNA reads TGTGCCAGCAGCGACGGCGGCTATGAGCAGTTCTTC. The V and J genes are TRBV11-3 and TRBJ2-1; D call uncertain. Germline assignment: CDR1 SGHNT and CDR2 YENEEA. The CDR3 totals 12 residues. Trimming took off 5 bases at V and 8 bases at J, with 10 bases between the two ends.

This clonotype appeared a few times. The chain employs TRBV9 and TRBJ1-1; 11 bases are shared with TRBD1. This CDR3 contains 14 residues. V dropped 2 bases and J dropped 4; count of bases not matched to a gene: 1. The V gene's germline CDR1 is SGDLS and CDR2 YYNGEE. The CDR3 region has the DNA TGTGCCAGCAGCGTCGGACAGGGGGCCACTGAAGCTTTCTTT. Amino acid sequence: CASSVGQGATEAFF.

The chain joins TRBV7-9 to TRBJ2-7; no reliable D call. Germline V gene lookup returns CDR1 SEHNR and CDR2 FQNEAQ (reference sequence). V was cut by 1 base and J by 0 bases, with 7 bases left in between. There are 14 residues in the CDR3. The CDR3, as DNA: TGTGCCAGCAGCTTAGTGGCGGCCTCCTACGAGCAGTACTTC. This gives the protein CASSLVAASYEQYF.

This clonotype was picked up a small number of times. The chain employs TRBV7-9 and TRBJ1-2, with D possibly TRBD1 on 5 matching bases. Trimming shortened V by 6 bases and J by 1 base, and 6 bases separated the two germline ends. The CDR3 loop spans 12 amino acids. Germline V gene sequence: CDR1 SEHNR, CDR2 FQNEAQ (reference sequence). The CDR3 DNA reads as TGTGCCAGCAGAGACAGTAACTATGGCTACACCTTC. Residues: CASRDSNYGYTF.

The rearrangement links TRBV21-1 to TRBJ1-3; TRBD1, the table's D call, lacks a check against the DNA. TRBV21-1 is reported as a pseudogene. The CDR3 spans 15 residues. The DNA of the CDR3 is TGTGCCAGCAGCCTACAGGGTCGGGGTGGAAACACCATATATTTT. This translates into CASSLQGRGGNTIYF.

The chain carries TRBV7-2 and TRBJ2-5; 7 nucleotides agree with TRBD1. V shed 5 bases, J shed 4 bases, and the junction held 10 bases outside the gene matches. The CDR3 totals 15 residues. Germline V CDR1 and CDR2: SGHTA, FQGNSA. The DNA of the CDR3 is TGTGCCAGCAGCCTGAAGCCAGGGGGAGCAGAGACCCAGTACTTC. Its translation is CASSLKPGGAETQYF.